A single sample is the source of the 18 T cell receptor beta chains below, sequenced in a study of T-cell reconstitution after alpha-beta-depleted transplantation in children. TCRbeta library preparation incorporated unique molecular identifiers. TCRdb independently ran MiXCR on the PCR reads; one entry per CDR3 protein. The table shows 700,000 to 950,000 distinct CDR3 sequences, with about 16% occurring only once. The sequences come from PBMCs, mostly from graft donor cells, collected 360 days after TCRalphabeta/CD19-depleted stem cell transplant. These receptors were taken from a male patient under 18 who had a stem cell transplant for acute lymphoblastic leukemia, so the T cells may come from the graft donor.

For the CDR3, the DNA is TGTGCCACCAGTCCAGGGAGACAGGGGGTCTCTGGGGCCAACGTCCTGACTTTC. Amino acids: CATSPGRQGVSGANVLTF. The V gene is TRBV24-1, the J gene TRBJ2-6; 9 bases match TRBD1. J lost 0 bases, V lost 6 bases, and 8 bases had no gene match. Germline V gives CDR1 KGHDR, CDR2 SFDVKD. The CDR3 is 18 amino acids.

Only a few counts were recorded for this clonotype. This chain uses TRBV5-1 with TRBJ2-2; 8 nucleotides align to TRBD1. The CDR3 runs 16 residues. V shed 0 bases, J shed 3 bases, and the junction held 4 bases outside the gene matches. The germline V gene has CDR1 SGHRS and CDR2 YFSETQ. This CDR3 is CASSLGDRGHTGELFF. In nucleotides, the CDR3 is TGCGCCAGCAGCTTGGGAGACAGGGGTCACACCGGGGAGCTGTTTTTT.

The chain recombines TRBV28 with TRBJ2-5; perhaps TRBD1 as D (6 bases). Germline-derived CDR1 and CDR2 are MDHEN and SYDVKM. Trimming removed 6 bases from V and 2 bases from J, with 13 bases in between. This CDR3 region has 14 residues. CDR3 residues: CASRRRQAQETQYF. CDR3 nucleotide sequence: TGTGCCAGCAGGCGAAGACAGGCTCAAGAGACCCAGTACTTC.

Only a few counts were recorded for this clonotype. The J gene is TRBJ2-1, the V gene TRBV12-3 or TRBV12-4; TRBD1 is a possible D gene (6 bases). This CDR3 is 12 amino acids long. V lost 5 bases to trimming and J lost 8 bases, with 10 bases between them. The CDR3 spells CASSAGVDEQFF. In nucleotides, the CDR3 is TGTGCCAGCAGTGCAGGGGTGGATGAGCAGTTCTTC.

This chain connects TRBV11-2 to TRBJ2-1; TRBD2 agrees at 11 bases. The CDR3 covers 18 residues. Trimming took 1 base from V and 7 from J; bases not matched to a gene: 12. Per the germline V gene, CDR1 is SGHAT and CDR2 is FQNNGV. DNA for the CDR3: TGTGCCAGCAGCTTAGTTATGGTAGCGGGAGGGCGGTTGAATGAGCAGTTCTTC. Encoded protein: CASSLVMVAGGRLNEQFF.

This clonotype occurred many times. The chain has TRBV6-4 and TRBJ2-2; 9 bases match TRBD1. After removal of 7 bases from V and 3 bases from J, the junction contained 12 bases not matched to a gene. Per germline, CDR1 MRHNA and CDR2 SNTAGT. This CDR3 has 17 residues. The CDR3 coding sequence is TGTGCCAGCATTTGGGACAGGGAGAAGCCGGACACCGGGGAGCTGTTTTTT. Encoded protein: CASIWDREKPDTGELFF.

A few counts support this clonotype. The CDR3 here is CASSLHPNQPQHF. CDR3 nucleotides: TGTGCCAGCAGCTTACACCCCAATCAGCCCCAGCATTTT. The chain is built from TRBV7-8 and TRBJ1-5, with D unclear. Deletions cut 2 bases from V and 3 bases from J, with 5 bases between. The CDR3 has 13 amino acids. Germline V CDR1 and CDR2: SGHVS, FQNEAQ.

In DNA form, the CDR3 reads TGCGCCAGCAGCCAACCGCCACTAGCGCGTGGCAGGAATGAGCAGTTCTTC. It yields the protein CASSQPPLARGRNEQFF. V and J are TRBV4-1 and TRBJ2-1; 7 positions agree with TRBD2. The CDR3 loop spans 17 amino acids. The ends lost 2 bases at V and 7 bases at J; junction bases unmatched: 14. Per germline, CDR1 MGHRA and CDR2 YSYEKL.

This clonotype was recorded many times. CDR3 in amino acids: CASSQTGSSYNEQFF. CDR3 DNA: TGTGCCAGCAGTCAGACAGGGAGCTCCTACAATGAGCAGTTCTTC. This sequence joins TRBV5-5 and TRBJ2-1; the match to TRBD1 covers 7 bases. The CDR3 consists of 15 residues. Germline CDR1 SGHKS, CDR2 YYEKEE (reference sequence). The junction had 5 bases not matched to a gene; V was cut back by 5 bases and J by 0 bases.

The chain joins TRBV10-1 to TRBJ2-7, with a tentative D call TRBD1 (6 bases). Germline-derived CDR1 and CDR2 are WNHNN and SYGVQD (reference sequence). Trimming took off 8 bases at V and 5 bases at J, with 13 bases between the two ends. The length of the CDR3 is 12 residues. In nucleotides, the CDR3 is TGCGCCAGCCGCGACAGGCCCCACGAGCAGTACTTC. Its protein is CASRDRPHEQYF.

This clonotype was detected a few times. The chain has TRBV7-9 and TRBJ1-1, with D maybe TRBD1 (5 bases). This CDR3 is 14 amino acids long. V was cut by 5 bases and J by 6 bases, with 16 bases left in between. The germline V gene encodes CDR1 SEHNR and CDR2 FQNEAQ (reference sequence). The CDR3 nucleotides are TGTGCCAGCAGCCCTGACATGGGAGGGGCTGAAGCTTTCTTT. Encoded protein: CASSPDMGGAEAFF.

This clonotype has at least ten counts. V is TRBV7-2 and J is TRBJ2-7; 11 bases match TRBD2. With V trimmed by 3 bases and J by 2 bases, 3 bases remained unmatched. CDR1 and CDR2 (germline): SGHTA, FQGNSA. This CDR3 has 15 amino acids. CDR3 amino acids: CASSFVAGGAYEQYF. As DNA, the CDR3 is TGTGCCAGCAGCTTCGTAGCGGGAGGGGCCTACGAGCAGTACTTC.

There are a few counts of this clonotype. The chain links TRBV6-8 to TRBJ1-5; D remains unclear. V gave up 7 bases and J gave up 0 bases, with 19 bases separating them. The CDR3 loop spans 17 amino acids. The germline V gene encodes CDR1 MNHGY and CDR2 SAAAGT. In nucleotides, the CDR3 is TGTGCCAGCAACTCAACTCCGGGGAACCATAGCAATCAGCCCCAGCATTTT. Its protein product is CASNSTPGNHSNQPQHF.

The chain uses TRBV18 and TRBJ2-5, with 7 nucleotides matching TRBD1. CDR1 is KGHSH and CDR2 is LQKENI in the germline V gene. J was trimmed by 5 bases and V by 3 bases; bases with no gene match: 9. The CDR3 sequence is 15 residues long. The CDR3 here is CASSPTLTGLETQYF. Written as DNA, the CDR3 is TGTGCCAGCTCACCGACTCTGACAGGGTTGGAGACCCAGTACTTC.

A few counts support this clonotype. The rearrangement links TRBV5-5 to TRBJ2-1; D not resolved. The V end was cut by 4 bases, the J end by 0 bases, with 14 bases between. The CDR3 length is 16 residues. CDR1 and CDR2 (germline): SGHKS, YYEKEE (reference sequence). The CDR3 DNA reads TGTGCCAGCAGCGAGGATGGATTCAACTCCTACAATGAGCAGTTCTTC. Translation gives CASSEDGFNSYNEQFF.

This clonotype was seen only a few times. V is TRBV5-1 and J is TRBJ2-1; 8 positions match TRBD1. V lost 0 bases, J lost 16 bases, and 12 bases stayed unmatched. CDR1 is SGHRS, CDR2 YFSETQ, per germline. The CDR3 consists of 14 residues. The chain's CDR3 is CASSLVPGGASAFF. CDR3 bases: TGCGCCAGCAGCTTGGTTCCAGGGGGCGCATCAGCCTTCTTC.

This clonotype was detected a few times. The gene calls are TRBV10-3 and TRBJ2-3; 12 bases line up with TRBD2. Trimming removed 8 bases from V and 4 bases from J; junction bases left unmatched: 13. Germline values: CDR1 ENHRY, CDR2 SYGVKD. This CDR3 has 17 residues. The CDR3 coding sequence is TGTGCCATCGCGGGGTCTAGCGGGAGGGCCGGGTCAGATACGCAGTATTTT. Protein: CAIAGSSGRAGSDTQYF.

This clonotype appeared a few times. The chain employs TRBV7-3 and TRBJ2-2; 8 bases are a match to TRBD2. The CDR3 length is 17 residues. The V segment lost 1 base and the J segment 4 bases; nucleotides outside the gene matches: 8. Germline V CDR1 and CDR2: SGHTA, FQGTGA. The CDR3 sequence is CASSLNRASGRTGELFF. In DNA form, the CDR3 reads TGTGCCAGCAGCTTAAATAGGGCTAGCGGGCGCACCGGGGAGCTGTTTTTT.